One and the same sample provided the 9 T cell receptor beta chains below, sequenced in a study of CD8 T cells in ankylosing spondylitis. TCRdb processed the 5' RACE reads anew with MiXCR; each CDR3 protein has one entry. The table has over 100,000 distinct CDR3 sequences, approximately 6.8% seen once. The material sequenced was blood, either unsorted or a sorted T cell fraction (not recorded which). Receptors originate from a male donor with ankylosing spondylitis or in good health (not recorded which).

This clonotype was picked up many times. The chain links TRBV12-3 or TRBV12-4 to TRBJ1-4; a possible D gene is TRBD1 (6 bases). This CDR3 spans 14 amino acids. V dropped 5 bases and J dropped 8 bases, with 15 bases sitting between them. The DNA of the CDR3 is TGTGCCAGCAGTGAGACAGGATTAAACGAAAAACTGTTTTTT. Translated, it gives CASSETGLNEKLFF.

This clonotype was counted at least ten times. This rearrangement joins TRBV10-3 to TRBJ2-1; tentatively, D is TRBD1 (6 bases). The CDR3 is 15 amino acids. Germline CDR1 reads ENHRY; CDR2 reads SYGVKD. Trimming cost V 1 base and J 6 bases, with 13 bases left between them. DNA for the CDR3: TGTGCCATCAGTGAGTTTGCCCTAGGGGGCAATGAGCAGTTCTTC. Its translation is CAISEFALGGNEQFF.

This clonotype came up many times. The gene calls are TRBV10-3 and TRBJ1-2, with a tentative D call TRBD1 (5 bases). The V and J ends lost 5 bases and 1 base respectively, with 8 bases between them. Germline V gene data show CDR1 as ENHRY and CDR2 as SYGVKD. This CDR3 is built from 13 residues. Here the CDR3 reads CAISSGGNYGYTF. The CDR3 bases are TGTGCCATCAGTTCTGGGGGTAACTATGGCTACACCTTC.

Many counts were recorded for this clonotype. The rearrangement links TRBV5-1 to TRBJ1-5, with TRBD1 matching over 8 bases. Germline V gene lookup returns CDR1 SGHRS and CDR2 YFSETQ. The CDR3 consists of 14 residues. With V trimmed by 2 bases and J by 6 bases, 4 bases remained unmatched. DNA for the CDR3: TGCGCCAGCAGCTTAGGGACAGGCCCTCAGCCCCAGCATTTT. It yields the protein CASSLGTGPQPQHF.

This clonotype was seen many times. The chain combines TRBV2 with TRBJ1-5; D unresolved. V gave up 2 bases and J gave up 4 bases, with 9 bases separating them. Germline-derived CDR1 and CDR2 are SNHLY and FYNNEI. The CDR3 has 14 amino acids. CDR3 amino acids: CASSETSENQPQHF. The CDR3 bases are TGTGCCAGCAGTGAAACGTCGGAAAATCAGCCCCAGCATTTT.

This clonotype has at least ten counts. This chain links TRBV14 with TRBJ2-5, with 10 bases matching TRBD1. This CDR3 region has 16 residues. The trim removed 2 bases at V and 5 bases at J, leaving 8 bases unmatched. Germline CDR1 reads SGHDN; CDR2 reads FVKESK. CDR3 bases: TGTGCCAGCAGCCAAAGTTCGGGACAGGGGATGGAGACCCAGTACTTC. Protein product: CASSQSSGQGMETQYF.

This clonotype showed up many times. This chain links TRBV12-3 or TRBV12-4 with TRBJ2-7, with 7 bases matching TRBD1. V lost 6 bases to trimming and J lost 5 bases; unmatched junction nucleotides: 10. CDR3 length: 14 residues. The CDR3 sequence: CASSLSTGFHEQYF. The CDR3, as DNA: TGTGCCAGCAGCTTATCGACAGGGTTCCACGAGCAGTACTTC.

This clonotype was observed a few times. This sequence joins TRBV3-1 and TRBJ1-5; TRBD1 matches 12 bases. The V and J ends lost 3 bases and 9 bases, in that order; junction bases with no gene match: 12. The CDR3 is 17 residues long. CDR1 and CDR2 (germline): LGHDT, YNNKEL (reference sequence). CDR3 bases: TGTGCCAGCAGCCAGGACCGGGACAGGGGGCCCCTGTGGCCCCAGCATTTT. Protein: CASSQDRDRGPLWPQHF.

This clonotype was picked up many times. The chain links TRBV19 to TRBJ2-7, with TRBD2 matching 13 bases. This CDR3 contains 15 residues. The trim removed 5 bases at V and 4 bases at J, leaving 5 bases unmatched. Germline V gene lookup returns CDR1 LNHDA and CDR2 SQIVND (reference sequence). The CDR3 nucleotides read TGTGCCAGTAGTGGGACTAGCGGGAAGAAATACGAGCAGTACTTC. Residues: CASSGTSGKKYEQYF.